This T cell receptor (beta chain) was sequenced for a study of cytomegalovirus exposure and HLA in healthy donors. Study as a whole: In terms of ancestry, the Caucasian-associated cluster contained 75% to 85% of the approximately 400 genotyped donors.

The PCR was carried out with 60 Vbeta primers and 13 Jbeta primers. The repertoire was sequenced with immunoSEQ multiplex PCR; TCRdb's copy has only in-frame clones and lacks some. The sample has 150,000 to 200,000 clones; about 75% are singletons. Those who donated were healthy bone marrow donors. With V trimmed by 4 bases and J by 5 bases, 8 bases remained unmatched. In germline, CDR1 is SGHRS, CDR2 YFSETQ. The CDR3 spans 17 residues. On this clone itself: Its specificity is unknown.

The study, taken as a whole, reports: In vitro experiments confirmed that three CMV-associated chains were specific for CMV antigens.

The V gene is TRBV5-1, the J gene TRBJ2-2; 13 bases match TRBD2. This receptor was taken from a man between 35 and 55 years old in good health and CMV-seropositive. The specimen sequenced was PBMCs. CDR3 DNA sequence: TGCGCCAGCAGCAGAACGGGACTAGCGGGACGAACCGGGGAGCTGTTTTTT. Its protein product is CASSRTGLAGRTGELFF.